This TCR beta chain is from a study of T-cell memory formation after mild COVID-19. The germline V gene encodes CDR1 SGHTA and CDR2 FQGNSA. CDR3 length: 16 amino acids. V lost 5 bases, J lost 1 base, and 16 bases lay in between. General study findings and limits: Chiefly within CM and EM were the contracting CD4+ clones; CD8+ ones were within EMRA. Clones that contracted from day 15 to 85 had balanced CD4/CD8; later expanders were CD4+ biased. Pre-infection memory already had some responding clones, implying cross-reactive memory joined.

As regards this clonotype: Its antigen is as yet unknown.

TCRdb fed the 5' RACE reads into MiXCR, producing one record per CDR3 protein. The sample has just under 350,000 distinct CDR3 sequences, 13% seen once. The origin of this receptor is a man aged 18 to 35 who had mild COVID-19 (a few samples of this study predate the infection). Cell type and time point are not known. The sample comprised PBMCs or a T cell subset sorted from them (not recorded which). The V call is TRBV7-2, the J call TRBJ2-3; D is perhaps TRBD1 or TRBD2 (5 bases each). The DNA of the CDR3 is TGTGCCAGCAGCCTTACTTACGGGGCCGGCACAGATACGCAGTATTTT. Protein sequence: CASSLTYGAGTDTQYF.